The 17 T cell receptor beta chains below all came from one sample that was sequenced in a study of T cell changes during pregnancy in multiple sclerosis. Assay: immunoSEQ multiplex PCR; the TCRdb copy retains only in-frame clones and omits some. Of more than 35,000 clones in the sample, 75% to 95% were seen once. Sequenced material: CD4+ T cells from peripheral blood mononuclear cells, taken in the third trimester of pregnancy. These receptors were obtained from a female donor in good health, enrolled as a control in a pregnancy study.

This chain connects TRBV2 to TRBJ2-3, with 14 bases that match TRBD2. The CDR3 extends over 16 amino acids. J gave up 3 bases and V 5 bases, and 4 bases lay outside the gene matches. Per the germline V gene, CDR1 is SNHLY and CDR2 is FYNNEI. CDR3: CASSLRTSGGTDTQYF. The DNA for the CDR3 is TGTGCCAGCAGTCTTCGGACTAGCGGGGGGACAGATACGCAGTATTTT.

This clone was observed once. The rearrangement joins TRBV6-5 to TRBJ2-2; possible D gene TRBD1, 5 bases. The CDR3 length is 12 residues. V was clipped by 7 bases and J by 7 bases, with 10 bases between them. The germline gives CDR1 MNHEY, CDR2 SVGAGI. For the CDR3, the DNA is TGTGCCAGCAAGACCCAGGGCGGGGAGCTGTTTTTT. Amino acids: CASKTQGGELFF.

The chain employs TRBV4-1 and TRBJ2-2; possible D gene TRBD2, 5 bases. Trimming took off 1 base at V and 3 bases at J, with 15 bases between the two ends. The CDR3 contains 17 residues. CDR1 and CDR2 (germline): MGHRA, YSYEKL. CDR3: CASSQASGLTYTGELFF. The CDR3 bases are TGCGCCAGCAGCCAAGCATCCGGACTGACTTACACCGGGGAGCTGTTTTTT.

The chain carries TRBV7-8 and TRBJ2-2; D is unclear. Between the trimmed V and J ends, which lost 5 bases and 4 bases, there was a span of 8 bases. The CDR3 runs to 13 residues. CDR1 SGHVS and CDR2 FQNEAQ come from the germline V gene. The CDR3 here is CASSKDSTGELFF. DNA of the CDR3: TGTGCCAGCAGCAAAGACTCCACCGGGGAGCTGTTTTTT.

The chain joins TRBV27 to TRBJ2-2; D is perhaps TRBD1 (5 bases). Germline values: CDR1 MNHEY, CDR2 SMNVEV (reference sequence). The CDR3 is 15 residues long. Trimming cost V 5 bases and J 1 base, with 11 bases left between them. The CDR3 DNA is TGTGCCAGCAGTCGTGGGGCCTGGAACACCGGGGAGCTGTTTTTT. Translating gives CASSRGAWNTGELFF.

The chain recombines TRBV15 with TRBJ2-1; perhaps TRBD1 as D (5 bases). The length of the CDR3 is 13 residues. V lost 8 bases and J lost 12, with 20 bases in between. Germline V CDR1 and CDR2: LNHNV, YYDKDF (reference sequence). CDR3 amino acids: CATDSGRRVGQFF. In nucleotides, the CDR3 is TGTGCCACCGACAGTGGGCGCAGGGTAGGGCAGTTCTTC.

The J gene is TRBJ1-1, the V gene TRBV5-1; the D gene is possibly TRBD1 (5 bases). Germline-derived CDR1 and CDR2 are SGHRS and YFSETQ. The length of the CDR3 is 15 residues. The V gene lost 2 bases and the J gene lost 3 bases, with 14 bases spanning the gap. This chain's CDR3 is CASSFVEGRDTEAFF. The CDR3 DNA follows: TGCGCCAGCAGCTTCGTTGAGGGGAGGGACACTGAAGCTTTCTTT.

The V call is TRBV19, the J call TRBJ1-1, with D possibly matching TRBD1 (5 bases). The CDR3 is 12 residues long. CDR1 and CDR2 from the germline V gene are LNHDA and SQIVND (reference sequence). Trimming removed 6 bases at V and 7 bases at J, with 12 bases between. This chain's CDR3 is CASSQRGGEAFF. In nucleotides, the CDR3 is TGTGCCAGTAGCCAGCGGGGGGGTGAAGCTTTCTTT.

V gene TRBV4-1 combines with J gene TRBJ1-5; D might be TRBD1 (5 bases). With 4 bases removed from V and 0 bases from J, the gap between germline ends came to 16 bases. Germline CDR1 reads MGHRA; CDR2 reads YSYEKL. The CDR3 sequence is 17 residues long. The DNA of the CDR3 is TGCGCCAGCAGCCCGGGCAGGGCGCGGAGTAGCAATCAGCCCCAGCATTTT. Encoded protein: CASSPGRARSSNQPQHF.

About this clone: Germline and junction disagree at one end, which may indicate a read error. The chain uses TRBV28 and TRBJ2-3; 13 bases are shared with TRBD2. Per the germline V gene, CDR1 is MDHEN and CDR2 is SYDVKM. The CDR3 is 22 residues long. The CDR3 protein is CTSSPNPRLLAGGKIDTDTQYF. As DNA, the CDR3 is TGTACCAGCAGTCCCAACCCCAGACTACTAGCGGGAGGGAAGATCGACACAGATACGCAGTATTTT.

This clone occurred once. This chain links TRBV5-1 with TRBJ2-3; maybe TRBD1 (5 bases). CDR3 length: 14 residues. Trimming removed 0 bases at V and 0 bases at J, with 5 bases between. The germline V gene has CDR1 SGHRS and CDR2 YFSETQ. CDR3 loop: CASSLGQSTDTQYF. The CDR3 DNA is TGCGCCAGCAGCTTGGGACAGAGCACAGATACGCAGTATTTT.

This chain links TRBV19 with TRBJ1-1, with 10 bases that match TRBD1. V trimming: 6 bases; J trimming: 5 bases; junction bases outside the gene matches: 9. The CDR3 has 15 residues. CDR1 and CDR2 from the germline V gene are LNHDA and SQIVND (reference sequence). CDR3: CASSPGQGLWTEAFF. CDR3 DNA: TGTGCCAGTAGCCCGGGACAGGGGCTATGGACTGAAGCTTTCTTT.

This clone was observed a handful of times. In DNA form, the CDR3 reads TGTGCCAGCACCGAGGGACAGCACAAACCCGGAAACACCATATATTTT. Translating it yields CASTEGQHKPGNTIYF. The chain recombines TRBV9 with TRBJ1-3; 7 nucleotides agree with TRBD1. J gave up 4 bases and V 6 bases, and 13 bases lay outside the gene matches. In germline, CDR1 is SGDLS, CDR2 YYNGEE. This CDR3 has 16 amino acids.

The genes are TRBV6-6 and TRBJ2-5; the match to TRBD2 covers 11 bases. This CDR3 comprises 16 residues. Germline V gene data show CDR1 as MNHNY and CDR2 as SVGAGI (reference sequence). Trimming cost V 7 bases and J 0 bases; bases outside gene matches: 7. CDR3 region: CASTQPSGGYQETQYF. DNA of the CDR3: TGTGCCAGCACTCAACCTAGCGGGGGGTACCAAGAGACCCAGTACTTC.

The chain has TRBV7-8 and TRBJ2-7, with a tentative D call TRBD2 (5 bases). The germline gives CDR1 SGHVS, CDR2 FQNEAQ. The V and J ends lost 1 base and 6 bases respectively, with 16 bases between them. The CDR3 is 15 amino acids. The CDR3: CASSLERTGLGEQYF. Here the CDR3 DNA reads TGTGCCAGCAGCTTAGAGCGGACTGGCCTCGGCGAGCAGTACTTC.

This clone has a single count. The chain employs TRBV6-1 and TRBJ1-5, with TRBD1 identical over 11 bases. The CDR3 is 19 residues long. CDR1 MNHNS and CDR2 SASEGT come from the germline V gene. Trimming took 4 bases from V and 7 from J; bases not matched to a gene: 18. The CDR3 spells CASSAGGQGDVGGRQPQHF. DNA of the CDR3: TGTGCCAGCAGTGCCGGGGGACAGGGGGACGTGGGAGGTCGACAGCCCCAGCATTTT.

CDR3 region: CASSYIGTVNQPQHF. Here the CDR3 DNA reads TGTGCCAGCAGTTACATCGGGACAGTTAATCAGCCCCAGCATTTT. This chain links TRBV6-6 with TRBJ1-5, with TRBD1 identical over 7 bases. The V gene end was trimmed by 2 bases and the J gene end by 4 bases; junction bases not matched to a gene: 5. CDR3 length: 15 residues. CDR1 MNHNY and CDR2 SVGAGI come from the germline V gene (reference sequence).